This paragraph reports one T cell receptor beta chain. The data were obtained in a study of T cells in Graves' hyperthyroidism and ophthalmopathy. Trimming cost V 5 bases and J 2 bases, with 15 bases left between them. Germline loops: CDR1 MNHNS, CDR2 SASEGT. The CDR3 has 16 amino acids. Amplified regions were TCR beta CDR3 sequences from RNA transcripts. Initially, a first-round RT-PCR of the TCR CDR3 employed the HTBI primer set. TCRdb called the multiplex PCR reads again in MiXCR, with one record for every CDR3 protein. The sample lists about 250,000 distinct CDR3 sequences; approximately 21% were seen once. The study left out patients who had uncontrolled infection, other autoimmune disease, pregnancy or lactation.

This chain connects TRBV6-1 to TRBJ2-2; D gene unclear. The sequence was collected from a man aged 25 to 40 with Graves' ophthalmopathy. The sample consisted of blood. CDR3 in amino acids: CASSLRQPSNTGELFF. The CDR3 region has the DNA TGTGCCAGCAGTCTCCGACAACCCTCCAACACCGGGGAGCTGTTTTTT.